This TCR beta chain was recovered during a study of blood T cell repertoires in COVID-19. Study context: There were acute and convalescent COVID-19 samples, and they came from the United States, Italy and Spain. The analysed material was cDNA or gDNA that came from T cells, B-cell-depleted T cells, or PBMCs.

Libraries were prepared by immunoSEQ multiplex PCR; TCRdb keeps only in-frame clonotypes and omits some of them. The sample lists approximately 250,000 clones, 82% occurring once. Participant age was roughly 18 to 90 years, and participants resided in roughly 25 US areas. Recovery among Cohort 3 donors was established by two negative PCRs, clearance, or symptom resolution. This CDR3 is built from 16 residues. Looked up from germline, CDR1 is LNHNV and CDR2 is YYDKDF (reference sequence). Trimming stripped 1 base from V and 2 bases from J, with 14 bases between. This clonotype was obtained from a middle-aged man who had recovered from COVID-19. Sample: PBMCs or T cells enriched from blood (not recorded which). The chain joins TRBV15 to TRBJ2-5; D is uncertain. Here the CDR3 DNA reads TGTGCCACCAGCAGAGGAGGTCGGCTTATACAAGAGACCCAGTACTTC. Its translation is CATSRGGRLIQETQYF.